The 31 T cell receptor beta chains listed next were all sequenced from one sample in a study of human T cells and chemical hapten exposure. Specified time point: patch test 3, about 24 weeks after DPC sensitization. Treatment defined: therapeutic diphenylcyclopropenone sensitization with weekly scalp DPC. TCRdb used MiXCR to reprocess the RACE reads, holding one entry per CDR3 protein. Of 210,000 or so distinct CDR3 sequences listed, 24% were seen once; the top ten hold 2% to 3%. The specimen comprised whole blood, sampled in connection with sensitization to the hapten diphenylcyclopropenone (DPC). The receptors shown here come from a woman aged 40 to 49 with alopecia areata. Some clones in this sample may be carry-over from other donors' samples.

This clonotype was seen a few times. The chain joins TRBV20-1 to TRBJ1-5; D is unclear. V dropped 4 bases and J dropped 0 bases, with 13 bases sitting between them. CDR3 size: 15 residues. Germline CDR1 is DFQATT and CDR2 is SNEGSKA (reference sequence). The CDR3 region is CSAINRGGSNQPQHF. CDR3 DNA: TGCAGTGCTATCAATCGGGGAGGTAGCAATCAGCCCCAGCATTTT.

This clonotype was detected only a few times. V gene TRBV7-9 combines with J gene TRBJ2-5; D gene ambiguous. This CDR3 spans 12 amino acids. Trimming pared 2 bases from V and 3 bases from J, leaving 4 bases between. The germline V gene has CDR1 SEHNR and CDR2 FQNEAQ (reference sequence). CDR3 sequence reads: CASSLWKETQYF. The CDR3 DNA reads TGTGCCAGCAGCTTATGGAAAGAGACCCAGTACTTC.

The chain carries TRBV20-1 and TRBJ2-3; 9 nucleotides agree with TRBD1. The CDR3 loop spans 13 amino acids. Unmatched junction bases numbered 3, after V lost 4 bases and J lost 4 bases. CDR1 DFQATT and CDR2 SNEGSKA come from the germline V gene (reference sequence). The DNA for the CDR3 is TGCAGTGCTATGAGACAGGGGGCAGATACGCAGTATTTT. Its protein is CSAMRQGADTQYF.

This clonotype appeared a few times. This sequence joins TRBV5-1 and TRBJ2-3, with D possibly called TRBD1 or TRBD2 (5 bases each). The CDR3 totals 15 residues. V was clipped by 0 bases and J by 2 bases, with 10 bases between them. Germline CDR1 reads SGHRS; CDR2 reads YFSETQ. The CDR3 spells CASSLGGKVTDTQYF. For the CDR3, the DNA is TGCGCCAGCAGCTTGGGGGGGAAGGTCACAGATACGCAGTATTTT.

The rearrangement joins TRBV12-3 or TRBV12-4 to TRBJ2-6; TRBD2 matches at 7 bases. There are 14 residues in the CDR3. V dropped 6 bases and J dropped 2; count of bases not matched to a gene: 1. CDR3 DNA: TGTGCCAGCAGGGCGGGGGCTGGGGCCAACGTCCTGACTTTC. Its translation is CASRAGAGANVLTF.

This clonotype showed up just a few times. The chain employs TRBV11-1 and TRBJ2-3; the D gene could be TRBD1 or TRBD2 (5 bases each). There are 17 residues in the CDR3. Trimming cost V 5 bases and J 2 bases, with 20 bases left between them. Germline V gives CDR1 SGHAT, CDR2 FQDESV (reference sequence). CDR3: CASSPVEGRLTTDTQYF. For the CDR3, the DNA is TGTGCCAGCAGCCCAGTTGAGGGGCGCCTCACCACAGATACGCAGTATTTT.

The chain uses TRBV29-1 and TRBJ2-7, with 7 bases fitting TRBD2. CDR1 is SQVTM, CDR2 ANQGSEA, per germline. V was pared by 2 bases and J by 7 bases, with 8 bases of the junction left unmatched. The CDR3 spans 13 residues. The CDR3 sequence: CSVEKRAGREQYF. The CDR3, as DNA: TGCAGCGTTGAAAAACGAGCGGGAAGAGAGCAGTACTTC.

J is TRBJ2-3 and V is TRBV7-3; 9 bases line up with TRBD1. Trimming cost V 4 bases and J 8 bases; bases outside gene matches: 4. Germline lookup yields CDR1 SGHTA and CDR2 FQGTGA. The CDR3 contains 13 residues. This CDR3 is CASSSQGAATQYF. As DNA, the CDR3 is TGTGCCAGCAGCTCACAGGGGGCGGCTACGCAGTATTTT.

A few counts support this clonotype. The chain uses TRBV7-9 and TRBJ1-1; D gene ambiguous. Trimming took 0 bases from V and 0 from J, leaving 8 bases between them. This CDR3 has 15 residues. Looked up from germline, CDR1 is SEHNR and CDR2 is FQNEAQ (reference sequence). The CDR3 loop reads CASSLAATLNTEAFF. The CDR3 DNA reads as TGTGCCAGCAGCTTAGCGGCCACCTTGAACACTGAAGCTTTCTTT.

CDR3 in amino acids: CASSLEREDGRYDEQYF. The CDR3 DNA is TGTGCCAGCAGCCTCGAGCGGGAGGATGGGCGCTACGACGAGCAGTACTTC. The chain joins TRBV5-5 to TRBJ2-7; 9 bases are a match to TRBD2. Per germline, CDR1 SGHKS and CDR2 YYEKEE (reference sequence). The CDR3 sequence is 17 residues long. V shed 4 bases and J 5 bases; nucleotides not matched to a gene: 16.

The chain combines TRBV12-3 or TRBV12-4 with TRBJ2-1; possibly TRBD1 for D (5 bases). The V end lost 2 bases, the J end lost 6 bases, and 11 bases lay between the germline ends. The CDR3 length is 14 residues. The CDR3 nucleotides read TGTGCCAGCAGTTTAAGGGGAAGGGGCAATGAGCAGTTCTTC. It codes for CASSLRGRGNEQFF.

This clonotype was counted between two and nine times. CDR3 region: CASRPDPYEQYF. As DNA, the CDR3 is TGTGCCAGCCGGCCTGACCCCTACGAGCAGTACTTC. The chain couples TRBV6-6 to TRBJ2-7; D is unresolved. The ends were cut back, 8 bases at V and 2 bases at J, with 10 bases in the middle. Germline loops: CDR1 MNHNY, CDR2 SVGAGI (reference sequence). There are 12 residues in the CDR3.

In DNA form, the CDR3 reads TGTGCCAGCAGCTGGGACAGGGGTAATTCACCCCTCCACTTT. Translated: CASSWDRGNSPLHF. The V gene is TRBV5-4, the J gene TRBJ1-6; 10 bases agree with TRBD1. Losses at the gene ends were 3 bases for V and 6 bases for J; bases not matched to a gene: 0. This CDR3 spans 14 amino acids. Germline loops: CDR1 SGHNT, CDR2 YYREEE (reference sequence).

This clonotype was detected ten times or more. V usage is TRBV4-2 and J usage is TRBJ2-1, with 7 nucleotides matching TRBD2. Germline-derived CDR1 and CDR2 are LGHNA and YNFKEQ. The CDR3 spans 13 residues. With 6 bases clipped from V and 6 bases from J, the junction kept 5 bases outside the gene matches. The CDR3 nucleotides read TGTGCCAGCAGTCATGCGGGAGTCAATGAGCAGTTCTTC. This sequence encodes CASSHAGVNEQFF.

Only a few counts were recorded for this clonotype. The chain is built from TRBV19 and TRBJ2-5; tentative D call: TRBD2 (6 bases). The CDR3 is 14 residues long. Germline assignment: CDR1 LNHDA and CDR2 SQIVND (reference sequence). V shed 3 bases and J shed 5 bases, with 13 bases lying between them. CDR3 protein: CASSMRDFVETQYF. CDR3 coding DNA: TGTGCCAGTAGTATGCGGGATTTCGTTGAGACCCAGTACTTC.

The sample holds a few counts of this clonotype. V is TRBV12-3 or TRBV12-4 and J is TRBJ2-5, with 9 bases matching TRBD1. V lost 6 bases, J lost 5 bases, and 10 bases stayed unmatched. CDR3 size: 15 residues. CDR3 residues: CASRLRGTGMETQYF. In DNA form, the CDR3 reads TGTGCCAGCAGGCTGAGGGGGACAGGGATGGAGACCCAGTACTTC.

A few counts support this clonotype. The chain uses TRBV10-3 and TRBJ2-2; 9 bases are a match to TRBD1. CDR1 and CDR2 (germline): ENHRY, SYGVKD. V trimming: 3 bases; J trimming: 3 bases; junction bases outside the gene matches: 2. The CDR3 extends over 15 amino acids. CDR3 sequence: CAISDHRGHTGELFF. The CDR3 DNA reads as TGTGCCATCAGTGATCACAGGGGGCACACCGGGGAGCTGTTTTTT.

This clonotype was picked up a small number of times. The chain couples TRBV9 to TRBJ2-5, with 8 nucleotides matching TRBD2. The CDR3 runs to 15 residues. The germline CDR1 and CDR2 sequences are SGDLS and YYNGEE. V lost 5 bases, J lost 2 bases, and 8 bases stayed unmatched. The CDR3 DNA reads as TGTGCCAGCAGTGGAAGCGGGAGCTCACAAGAGACCCAGTACTTC. It translates to CASSGSGSSQETQYF.

The chain couples TRBV11-1 to TRBJ2-1; perhaps TRBD1 as D (6 bases). V dropped 3 bases and J dropped 5 bases, with 14 bases sitting between them. Germline V lookup: CDR1 SGHAT, CDR2 FQDESV (reference sequence). The CDR3 extends over 15 amino acids. CDR3 in DNA: TGTGCCAGCAGCTTCGCACGGACAGTCCACAATGAGCAGTTCTTC. Encoded protein: CASSFARTVHNEQFF.

Relative to its sample, this clonotype is medium-sized. This chain joins TRBV7-2 and TRBJ2-1, with 13 bases fitting TRBD2. V shed 3 bases, J shed 7 bases, and the junction held 6 bases outside the gene matches. Germline V lookup: CDR1 SGHTA, CDR2 FQGNSA. The CDR3 extends over 16 amino acids. CDR3 sequence reads: CASSFFGTSGDNEQFF. The CDR3 coding sequence is TGTGCCAGCAGCTTTTTTGGGACTAGCGGGGATAATGAGCAGTTCTTC.

The rearrangement joins TRBV11-1 to TRBJ2-1; 7 positions match TRBD2. Germline CDR1 and CDR2: SGHAT and FQDESV (reference sequence). Losses at the gene ends were 5 bases for V and 9 bases for J; bases not matched to a gene: 13. CDR3 length: 15 residues. CDR3 residues: CASSVRGRETVEQFF. CDR3 coding DNA: TGTGCCAGCAGCGTCAGAGGGCGGGAGACCGTTGAGCAGTTCTTC. Full variable domain (rest looked up from reference TRBV11-1 and TRBJ2-1): EAEVAQSPRYKITEKSQAVAFWCDPISGHATLYWYRQILGQGPELLVQFQDESVVDDSQLPKDRFSAERLKGVDSTLKIQPAELGDSAMYLCASSVRGRETVEQFFGPGTRLTVL.

This clonotype was seen a few times. V usage is TRBV10-3 and J usage is TRBJ1-3; tentative D call: TRBD1 (6 bases). Trimming cost V 0 bases and J 1 base, with 10 bases left between them. The CDR3 contains 16 residues. Germline V gene sequence: CDR1 ENHRY, CDR2 SYGVKD. In DNA form, the CDR3 reads TGTGCCATCAGTGAGTCGAAGGGGGAGTCTGGAAACACCATATATTTT. Translated, it gives CAISESKGESGNTIYF.

The J gene is TRBJ2-1, the V gene TRBV4-1; D uncertain. This CDR3 has 12 amino acids. Germline CDR1 is MGHRA and CDR2 is YSYEKL. Trimming pared 2 bases from V and 5 bases from J, leaving 4 bases between. In nucleotides, the CDR3 is TGCGCCAGCAGCCAAATCAACAATGAGCAGTTCTTC. As protein: CASSQINNEQFF.

This clonotype showed up just a few times. V gene TRBV30 combines with J gene TRBJ1-2; D is ambiguous. This CDR3 region has 14 residues. V lost 3 bases, J lost 6 bases, and 17 bases lay in between. Germline V gene data show CDR1 as GTSNPN and CDR2 as SVGIG (reference sequence). The CDR3 is CAWRLAGRDNGYTF. Written as DNA, the CDR3 is TGTGCCTGGAGGCTCGCAGGACGTGACAATGGCTACACCTTC.

The J gene is TRBJ1-2, the V gene TRBV20-1; D is possibly TRBD1 (5 bases). The CDR3 sequence is 12 residues long. Trimming took off 5 bases at V and 8 bases at J, with 15 bases between the two ends. Germline assignment: CDR1 DFQATT and CDR2 SNEGSKA (reference sequence). DNA of the CDR3: TGCAGTGCTCACTCCATGGAGGGGGGCTACACCTTC. Amino acids: CSAHSMEGGYTF.

The rearrangement uses TRBV10-3 and TRBJ2-1; possibly TRBD1 for D (6 bases). In germline, CDR1 is ENHRY, CDR2 SYGVKD. The CDR3 runs 16 residues. Trimming took 3 bases from V and 4 from J, leaving 16 bases between them. CDR3 bases: TGTGCCATCAGTGAAGGAGAGGGGACATTTTACAATGAGCAGTTCTTC. Amino acids: CAISEGEGTFYNEQFF.

Only a few counts were recorded for this clonotype. The chain combines TRBV7-2 with TRBJ2-7; 14 bases align to TRBD2. CDR3 length: 16 residues. The V gene's germline CDR1 is SGHTA and CDR2 FQGNSA. Trimming cost V 1 base and J 4 bases; bases outside gene matches: 3. CDR3 loop: CASSLEGTSGSYEQYF. DNA of the CDR3: TGTGCCAGCAGCTTAGAGGGGACTAGCGGGAGTTACGAGCAGTACTTC.

The chain employs TRBV4-1 and TRBJ2-2, with 8 bases matching TRBD2. The CDR3 is 15 residues long. CDR1 MGHRA and CDR2 YSYEKL come from the germline V gene. V lost 9 bases to trimming and J lost 6 bases; unmatched junction nucleotides: 12. The CDR3 bases are TGCGCCAGTACGCCCCCCGCGGGAGGTTCCGGGGAGCTGTTTTTT. Amino acid sequence: CASTPPAGGSGELFF.

This clonotype occurred many times. This chain joins TRBV20-1 and TRBJ2-5; tentative D call: TRBD2 (6 bases). The CDR3 contains 14 residues. V was pared by 5 bases and J by 2 bases, with 15 bases between. Germline CDR1 and CDR2: DFQATT and SNEGSKA (reference sequence). The CDR3 sequence: CSAAGGVVQETQYF. The CDR3 DNA reads as TGCAGTGCTGCCGGGGGAGTGGTACAAGAGACCCAGTACTTC.

This sequence joins TRBV10-3 and TRBJ2-1, with 8 bases aligning to TRBD2. The CDR3 runs 14 residues. The V and J ends lost 6 bases and 0 bases, in that order; junction bases with no gene match: 1. CDR1 is ENHRY and CDR2 is SYGVKD in the germline V gene. The CDR3 region is CAISGTSSYNEQFF. In nucleotides, the CDR3 is TGTGCCATCAGCGGGACTAGCTCCTACAATGAGCAGTTCTTC.

The chain combines TRBV10-3 with TRBJ2-2, with 8 bases that match TRBD1. There are 14 residues in the CDR3. J gave up 2 bases and V 8 bases, and 4 bases lay outside the gene matches. CDR1 is ENHRY and CDR2 is SYGVKD in the germline V gene. This chain's CDR3 is CAILGQGNTGELFF. For the CDR3, the DNA is TGTGCCATCCTCGGACAGGGTAACACCGGGGAGCTGTTTTTT.